A single TCR beta chain is shown here with its context. This sample was taken from a study of T cells after yellow fever vaccination. Template-switching 5'RACE yielded the TCR cDNA; a universal primer site and UMIs were added in the process. TCRdb processed the 5' RACE reads anew with MiXCR; each CDR3 protein has one entry. Among roughly 160,000 distinct CDR3 sequences listed, around 7.2% were seen once. From germline, CDR1 is LNHNV and CDR2 YYDKDF (reference sequence). Trimming left V 5 bases short and J 0 bases short, with 13 bases between. This CDR3 spans 15 amino acids. V and J are TRBV15 and TRBJ2-5; tentatively, D is TRBD1 (7 bases). The source was CD4+ T cells sorted from PBMCs, collected around 5 days after the first yellow fever vaccination. This TCR came from a man between 18 and 35 years old who received the YFV17D yellow fever vaccine. In DNA form, the CDR3 reads TGTGCCACCAGCGGAGGGACAGCCCACCAAGAGACCCAGTACTTC. It encodes CATSGGTAHQETQYF. Complete variable domain (other parts from reference TRBV15 and TRBJ2-5): DAMVIQNPRYQVTQFGKPVTLSCSQTLNHNVMYWYQQKSSQAPKLLFHYYDKDFNNEADTPDNFQSRRPNTSFCFLDIRSPGLGDTAMYLCATSGGTAHQETQYFGPGTRLLVL.